This TCR beta chain was sequenced in a study of T cells in Graves' hyperthyroidism and ophthalmopathy. The overall study: The initial diagnosis was the point when peripheral blood was collected, ahead of any treatment.

It was considered stable Graves' hyperthyroidism when ophthalmopathy did not progress within 18 months. As concerns this clonotype: The antigen is not known.

General study points: Researchers found most expanded thyroid clonotypes above 0.001 in blood as well.

The CDR3 regions of TCR beta were amplified from RNA transcripts. TCR CDR3 regions were first amplified by RT-PCR with HTBI primers. TCRdb independently ran MiXCR on the multiplex PCR reads; one entry per CDR3 protein. The sample has approximately 370,000 distinct CDR3 sequences; approximately 15% are singletons. This TCR derives from a woman in her 30s with Graves' hyperthyroidism. Material: blood.

DNA for the CDR3: TGCGCCAGCAGCTTGGGTTCTGGCGGGCTCCCGGGGGCAGATACGCAGTATTTT. It yields the protein CASSLGSGGLPGADTQYF. This chain connects TRBV5-1 to TRBJ2-3; D possibly corresponds to TRBD2 (6 bases). The germline V gene encodes CDR1 SGHRS and CDR2 YFSETQ. The CDR3 is 18 residues long. V lost 0 bases to trimming and J lost 4 bases, with 21 bases between them.